Here is one T cell receptor beta chain with its context. As yet, its antigen is unknown. These data originate in a study of T cell responses to AZD1222 COVID-19 vaccine. Notes on the study in general: Targets within unmutated variant regions were reportedly found for nearly half of spike-specific TCRs. Two AZD1222 administrations were followed by greater Spike-specific TCR breadth and depth. A mostly white British donor set with more females was recruited, and clonal diversity was possibly underestimated. Only five to seven individuals given AZD1222 were seropositive at baseline.

The germline V and J ends were trimmed by 2 bases and 7 bases, with 6 bases remaining between them. The germline V gene encodes CDR1 SGHTA and CDR2 FQGTGA. The CDR3 is 13 amino acids. Here immunoSEQ multiplex PCR was the method, and the copy in TCRdb shows in-frame clones only, minus some. The sample lists about 140,000 clones; approximately 90% were seen once. The TCR was taken from an adult in good health. Sequencing was performed on peripheral blood, taken on day 0 of AZD1222 vaccination. This chain links TRBV7-3 with TRBJ1-6; D unclear. CDR3: CASSLHANSPLHF. CDR3 coding DNA: TGTGCCAGCAGCTTACACGCCAATTCACCCCTCCACTTT.